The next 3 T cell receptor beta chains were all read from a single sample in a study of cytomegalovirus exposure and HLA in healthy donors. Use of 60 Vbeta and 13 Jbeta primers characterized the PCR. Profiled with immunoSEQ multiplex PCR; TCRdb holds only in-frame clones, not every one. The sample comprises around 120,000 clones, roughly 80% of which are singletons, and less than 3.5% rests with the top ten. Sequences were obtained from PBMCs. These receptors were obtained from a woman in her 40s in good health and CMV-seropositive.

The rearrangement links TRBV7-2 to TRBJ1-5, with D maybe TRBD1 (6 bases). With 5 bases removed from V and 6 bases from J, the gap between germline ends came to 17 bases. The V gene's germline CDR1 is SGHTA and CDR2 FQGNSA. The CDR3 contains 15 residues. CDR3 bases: TGTGCCAGCAGCCGGGCGGGGGGCGAAGGTCAGCCCCAGCATTTT. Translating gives CASSRAGGEGQPQHF.

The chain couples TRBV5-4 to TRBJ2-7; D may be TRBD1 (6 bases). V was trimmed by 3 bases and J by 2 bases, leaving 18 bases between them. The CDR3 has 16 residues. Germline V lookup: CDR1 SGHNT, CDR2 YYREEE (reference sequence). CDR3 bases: TGTGCCAGCAGCTCGGCCCCAGGACAGACCCCCTACGAGCAGTACTTC. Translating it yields CASSSAPGQTPYEQYF. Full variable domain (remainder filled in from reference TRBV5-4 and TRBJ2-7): ETGVTQSPTHLIKTRGQQVTLRCSSQSGHNTVSWYQQALGQGPQFIFQYYREEENGRGNFPPRFSGLQFPNYSSELNVNALELDDSALYLCASSSAPGQTPYEQYFGPGTRLTVT.

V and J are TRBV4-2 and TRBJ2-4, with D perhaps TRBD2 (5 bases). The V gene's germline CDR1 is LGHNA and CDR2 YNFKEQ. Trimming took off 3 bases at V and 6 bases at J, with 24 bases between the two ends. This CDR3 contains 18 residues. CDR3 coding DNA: TGTGCCAGCAGCCAGTCGAGATCGTGGGGATTAGGAGGAAACATTCAGTACTTC. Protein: CASSQSRSWGLGGNIQYF.